This record concerns one T cell receptor beta chain sequence. Its antigen is not identified. Libraries were prepared by immunoSEQ multiplex PCR; TCRdb keeps only in-frame clonotypes and omits some of them. This sample has 150,000 to 200,000 clones, with about 86% found just once. This sample is drawn from a study of T cell responses to AZD1222 COVID-19 vaccine. Germline V lookup: CDR1 SGHTA, CDR2 FQGNSA. The V end lost 5 bases, the J end lost 4 bases, and 11 bases lay between the germline ends. The length of the CDR3 is 13 residues. The study's findings and limits: With two AZD1222 doses given, Spike-specific TCR breadth and depth both rose. Spike as a whole was targeted by vaccine-associated CD4 TCRs, dominant at 160-218 and 743-854. Without day 14 samples, only post-peak T cell repertoires were studied. Baseline seropositivity occurred in only six or seven AZD1222 recipients.

This material consisted of peripheral blood, taken 28 days after the second AZD1222 dose. The V gene is TRBV7-2, the J gene TRBJ2-5; D call uncertain. The receptor was isolated from an adult who received the AZD1222 COVID-19 vaccine. The CDR3 region is CASSLGLRETQYF. Here the CDR3 DNA reads TGTGCCAGCAGCCTAGGGTTACGAGAGACCCAGTACTTC.